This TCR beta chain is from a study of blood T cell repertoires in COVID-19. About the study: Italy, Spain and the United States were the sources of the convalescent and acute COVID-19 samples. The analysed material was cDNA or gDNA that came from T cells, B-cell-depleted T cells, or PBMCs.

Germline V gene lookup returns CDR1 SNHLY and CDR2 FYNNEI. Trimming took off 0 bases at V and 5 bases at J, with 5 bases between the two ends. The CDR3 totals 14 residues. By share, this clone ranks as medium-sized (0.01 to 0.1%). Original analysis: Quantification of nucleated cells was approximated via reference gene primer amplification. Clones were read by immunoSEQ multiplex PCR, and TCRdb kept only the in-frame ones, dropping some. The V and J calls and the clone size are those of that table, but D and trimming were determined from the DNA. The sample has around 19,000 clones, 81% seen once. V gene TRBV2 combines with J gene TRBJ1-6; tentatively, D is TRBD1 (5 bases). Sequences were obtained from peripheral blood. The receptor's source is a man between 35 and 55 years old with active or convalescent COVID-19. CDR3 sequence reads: CASSEAGDNSPLHF. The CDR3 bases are TGTGCCAGCAGTGAAGCAGGGGATAATTCACCCCTCCACTTT.